This TCR beta chain comes out of a study of T cells in Graves' hyperthyroidism and ophthalmopathy (dated by TCRdb to the late 2010s). Some background on the complete study: Peripheral blood samples were taken at initial diagnosis, before any treatment was given. To identify TCR V-J signatures that set the groups apart, the researchers used a discovery cohort of 100 patients, made up of fewer than 50 with Graves' ophthalmopathy and 55 to 65 with stable Graves' hyperthyroidism. Prospective prediction of ophthalmopathy was tested in an independent validation cohort of 18 to 20 hyperthyroidism patients and 17 patients who later progressed to ophthalmopathy. The 90 to 100 discovery patients were randomly split 7:3 into training and test sets. In roughly six Graves' hyperthyroidism patients, the study also compared T-cell repertoires from thyroid tissue with T-cell repertoires from blood. After blood sampling, hyperthyroidism patients were treated with methimazole at a starting dose of 30 mg daily, and ophthalmopathy patients were treated with high-dose intravenous methylprednisolone. TCR Vbeta CDR3 sequencing of 135 peripheral blood samples (approximately 44 ophthalmopathy, roughly 72 hyperthyroidism and roughly 17 progressor patients) is reported in the paper. What the work shows at the level of the full study, not this receptor alone: Sample size was not statistically predetermined, and investigators were not blinded to group allocation. A model built on a 13 V-J signature distinguished ophthalmopathy from stable hyperthyroidism, reaching about 88% sensitivity and around 81% specificity in cross-validation and 80%/75% in testing. In validation, progression to ophthalmopathy was predicted by the model with nearly 71% sensitivity and around 76% specificity, a median of roughly 6 months before onset. Most expanded thyroid clonotypes (frequency above 0.001) were also detected in blood, suggesting blood repertoires may reflect thyroid immune responses.

A patient counted as having stable Graves' hyperthyroidism if no progression to ophthalmopathy occurred over 18 months of follow-up. Hyperthyroidism patients were aged 18 to 65 years and newly diagnosed, with disease duration of less than 2 months. The study excluded patients with uncontrolled infections, other autoimmune diseases, pregnancy or lactation. Diagnoses relied on clinical symptoms, serum thyroxine and TRAb, thyroid ultrasound and orbital computed tomography. PBMCs were separated from under 11 ml of fresh peripheral blood using Ficoll-Paque density gradient centrifugation. Total RNA was extracted using Trizol reagent, and RNA quality was assessed on an Agilent 2100 Bioanalyzer. TCR beta CDR3 regions were amplified from RNA transcripts. A first-round RT-PCR of the TCR CDR3 used the HTBI primer set with the Qiagen OneStep RT-PCR kit. Libraries were constructed in a second round of multiplex PCR, after which size selection and purification were carried out. The libraries were sequenced on an Illumina HiSeq2000 using paired-end 100 bp reads. The authors' analysis ran thus. SOAPnuke was used to process the raw data, with reads discarded if the reads contained adapters or uncalled bases, had a mean Phred below 15, or lacked an exact constant-primer or identifier match. COPE v1.2.5 was used to merge the high-quality paired reads, and each unique nucleotide sequence was defined as a clonotype. MiTCR v1.1 was used to align the clonotypes against IMGT TRBV, TRBD and TRBJ reference segments. Analysis was restricted to V-J combinations with a frequency above 0.0001, which covered roughly 99% of repertoires. The TCS score was defined as F50 (clonal expansion) divided by E x V (chaos), with BLOSUM62-based TCRdist calculated between CDR3 peptides within each V-J. Welch's t-statistics and random forest reduced 500 to 650 V-J features to 10 to 15, which were used in a naive Bayes classifier (R e1071). The public reads were reprocessed in TCRdb via fastp at Q25 and MiXCR, keeping in-frame beta chains. Each CDR3 protein appears once, grouped with its most common genes and DNA. The V and J calls follow TCRdb's processing rather than the paper's. The sample profile shows under 400,000 distinct CDR3 sequences; roughly 25% of them were found once. The ten most abundant clones make up roughly 80% of the sample.

A few counts support this clonotype. It has no known antigen specificity. No quality values exist for individual bases; no much larger clone is one base distant. Relative to germline, V is 6 bases shorter and J is 3 bases shorter, with 15 bases between their ends. The CDR3, from cysteine to phenylalanine, totals 15 residues. Just the 45-base CDR3 DNA is kept, in frame starting at base 1. Sequences MNHNS (CDR1) and SASEGT (CDR2) are obtained from the germline V gene. The chain couples TRBV6-1 to TRBJ1-5; TRBD1 is a possible D gene, resting on 6 matching bases. This clonotype was sampled from a man aged 50-59 years with Graves' hyperthyroidism. The sequenced sample consisted of blood. The base sequence is TGTGCCAGCAGCCCCGATGGGGGGCTCAATCAGCCCCAGCATTTT. Protein translation: CASSPDGGLNQPQHF.